This T cell receptor beta chain originates from a study of Ad26.COV2.S vaccination and SARS-CoV-2 variants. About the research overall: A COV1001 Ad26.COV2.S trial-arm participant provided the sample. Once, or twice with 56 days between doses, Ad26.COV2.S was given intramuscularly.

Treatment: around 19 received Ad26.COV2.S at low or high dose, single or two shots; about 5 received placebo; per-sample allocation not given. Sampling was performed 63 days after the first vaccine or placebo injection. A Boston donor was an adult aged 18-55 years. A few counts support this clone. Clones were read by immunoSEQ multiplex PCR, and TCRdb kept only the in-frame ones, dropping some. Found here are a few hundred thousand clones, around 87% of them singletons; the top ten hold around 3.5%. The CDR3 has 15 residues. J gave up 7 bases and V 3 bases, and 12 bases lay outside the gene matches. Per germline, CDR1 MGHDK and CDR2 SYGVNS.

The material was peripheral blood, obtained in a trial of Ad26.COV2.S vaccine versus placebo. The chain employs TRBV25-1 and TRBJ2-7, with 7 positions matching TRBD2. The receptor was isolated from a person between 18 and 65 years old who received the Ad26.COV2.S COVID-19 vaccine or a placebo. The CDR3 bases are TGTGCCAGCAGTGACCCGGGCGGGGGTGATTCGGAGCAGTACTTC. Translated, it gives CASSDPGGGDSEQYF.